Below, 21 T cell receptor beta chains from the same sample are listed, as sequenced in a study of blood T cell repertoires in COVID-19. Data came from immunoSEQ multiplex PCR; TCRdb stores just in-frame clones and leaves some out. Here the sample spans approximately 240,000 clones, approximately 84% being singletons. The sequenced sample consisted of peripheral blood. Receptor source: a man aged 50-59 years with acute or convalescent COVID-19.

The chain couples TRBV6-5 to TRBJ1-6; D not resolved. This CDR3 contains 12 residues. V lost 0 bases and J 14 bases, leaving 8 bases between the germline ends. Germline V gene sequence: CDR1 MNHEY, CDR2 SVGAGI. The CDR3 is CASSYSPGTLHF. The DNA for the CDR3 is TGTGCCAGCAGTTACTCCCCCGGGACCCTCCACTTT.

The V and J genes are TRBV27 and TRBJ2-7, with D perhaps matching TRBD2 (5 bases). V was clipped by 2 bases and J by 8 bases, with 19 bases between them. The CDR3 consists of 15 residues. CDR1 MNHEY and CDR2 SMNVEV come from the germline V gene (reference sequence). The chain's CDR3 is CASSLRSGARPQQYF. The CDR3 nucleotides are TGTGCCAGCAGTTTAAGGAGCGGAGCCAGACCTCAGCAGTACTTC.

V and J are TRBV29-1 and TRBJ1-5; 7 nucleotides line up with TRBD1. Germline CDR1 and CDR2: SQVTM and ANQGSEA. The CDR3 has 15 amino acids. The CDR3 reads CTTNTDREYGQPQHF. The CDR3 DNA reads TGCACCACAAATACAGACAGGGAGTATGGTCAGCCCCAGCATTTT.

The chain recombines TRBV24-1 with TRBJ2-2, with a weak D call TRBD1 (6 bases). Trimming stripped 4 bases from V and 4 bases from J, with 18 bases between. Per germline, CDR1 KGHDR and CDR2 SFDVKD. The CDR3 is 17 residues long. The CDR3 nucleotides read TGTGCCACCAGTGACTCACGTGCTACAGGGCTCACCGGGGAGCTGTTTTTT. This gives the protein CATSDSRATGLTGELFF.

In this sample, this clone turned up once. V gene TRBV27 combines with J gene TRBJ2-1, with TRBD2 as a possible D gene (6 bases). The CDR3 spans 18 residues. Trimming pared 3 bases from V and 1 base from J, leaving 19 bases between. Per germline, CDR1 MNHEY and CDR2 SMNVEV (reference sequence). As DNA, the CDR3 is TGTGCCAGCAGTTTGGGCGGGGATACATTGGGGTCCTACAATGAGCAGTTCTTC. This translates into CASSLGGDTLGSYNEQFF.

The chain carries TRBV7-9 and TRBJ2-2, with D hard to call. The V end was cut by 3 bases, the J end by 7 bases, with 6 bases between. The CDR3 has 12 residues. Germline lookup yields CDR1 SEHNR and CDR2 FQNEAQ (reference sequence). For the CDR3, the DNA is TGTGCCAGCAGCTTGCGGATCGGGGAGCTGTTTTTT. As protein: CASSLRIGELFF.

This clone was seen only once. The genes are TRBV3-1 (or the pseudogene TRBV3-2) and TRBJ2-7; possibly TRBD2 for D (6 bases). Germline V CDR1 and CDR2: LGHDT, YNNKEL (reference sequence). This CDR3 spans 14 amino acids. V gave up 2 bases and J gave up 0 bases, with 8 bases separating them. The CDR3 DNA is TGTGCCAGCAGCCAAATCGGGGGCTCCTACGAGCAGTACTTC. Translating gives CASSQIGGSYEQYF.

This CDR3 is CASSATGANTGELFF. The CDR3 DNA reads TGTGCCAGCAGCGCCACAGGGGCGAACACCGGGGAGCTGTTTTTT. The chain carries TRBV7-3 and TRBJ2-2; 7 bases line up with TRBD1. CDR3 size: 15 residues. J gave up 0 bases and V 5 bases, and 3 bases lay outside the gene matches. The V gene's germline CDR1 is SGHTA and CDR2 FQGTGA.

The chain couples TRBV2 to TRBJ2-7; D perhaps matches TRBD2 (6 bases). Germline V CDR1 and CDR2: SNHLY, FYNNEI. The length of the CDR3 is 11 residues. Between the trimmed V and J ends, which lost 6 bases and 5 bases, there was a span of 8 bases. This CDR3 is CASRGGDEQYF. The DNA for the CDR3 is TGTGCCAGCAGAGGAGGGGACGAGCAGTACTTC.

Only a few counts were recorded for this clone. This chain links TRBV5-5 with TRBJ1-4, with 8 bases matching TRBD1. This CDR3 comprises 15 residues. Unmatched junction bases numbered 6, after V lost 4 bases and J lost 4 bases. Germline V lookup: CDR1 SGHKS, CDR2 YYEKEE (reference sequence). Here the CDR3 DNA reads TGTGCCAGCAGCCCGGCAGGGGGCAATAATGAAAAACTGTTTTTT. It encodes CASSPAGGNNEKLFF.

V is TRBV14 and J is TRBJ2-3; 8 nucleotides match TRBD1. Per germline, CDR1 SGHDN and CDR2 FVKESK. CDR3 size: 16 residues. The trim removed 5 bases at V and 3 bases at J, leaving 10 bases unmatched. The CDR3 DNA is TGTGCCAGCAGCTTACGGACAGGGAAGGGAACAGATACGCAGTATTTT. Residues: CASSLRTGKGTDTQYF.

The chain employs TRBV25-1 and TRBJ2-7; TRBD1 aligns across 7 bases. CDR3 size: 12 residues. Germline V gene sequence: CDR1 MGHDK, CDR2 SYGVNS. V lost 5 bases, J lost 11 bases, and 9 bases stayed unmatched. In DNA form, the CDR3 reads TGTGCCAGCAGTAACACGGACAGGAGGAAGTACTTC. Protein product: CASSNTDRRKYF.

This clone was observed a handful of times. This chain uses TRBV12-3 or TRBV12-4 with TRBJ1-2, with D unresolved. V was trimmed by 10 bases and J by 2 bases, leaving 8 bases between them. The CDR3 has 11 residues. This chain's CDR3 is CATRRNYGYTF. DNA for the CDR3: TGTGCCACCAGGCGAAACTATGGCTACACCTTC.

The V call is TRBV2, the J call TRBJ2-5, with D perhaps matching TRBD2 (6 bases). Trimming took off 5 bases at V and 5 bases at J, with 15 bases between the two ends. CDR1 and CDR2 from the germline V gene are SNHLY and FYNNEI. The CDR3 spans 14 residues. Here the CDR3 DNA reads TGTGCCAGCAGTCCTGGACACGGGGGTGAGACCCAGTACTTC. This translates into CASSPGHGGETQYF.

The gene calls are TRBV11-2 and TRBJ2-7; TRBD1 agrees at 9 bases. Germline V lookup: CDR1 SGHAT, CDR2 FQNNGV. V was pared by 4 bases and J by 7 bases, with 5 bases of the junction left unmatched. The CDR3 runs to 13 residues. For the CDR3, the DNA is TGTGCCAGCAGCTCACAGGGGGCGGGAGAGCAGTACTTC. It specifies CASSSQGAGEQYF.

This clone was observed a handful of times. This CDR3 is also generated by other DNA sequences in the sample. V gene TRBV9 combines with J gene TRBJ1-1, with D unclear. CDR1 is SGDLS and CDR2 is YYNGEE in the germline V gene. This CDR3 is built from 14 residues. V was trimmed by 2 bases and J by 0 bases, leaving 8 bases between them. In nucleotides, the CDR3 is TGTGCCAGCAGCGTCGAGGGAATGAACACTGAAGCTTTCTTT. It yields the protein CASSVEGMNTEAFF.

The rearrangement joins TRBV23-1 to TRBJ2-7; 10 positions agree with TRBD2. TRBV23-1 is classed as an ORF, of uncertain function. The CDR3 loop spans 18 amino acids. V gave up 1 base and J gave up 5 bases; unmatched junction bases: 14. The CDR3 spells CASSQFPAGGPTGHEQYF. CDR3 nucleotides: TGCGCCAGCAGTCAATTCCCAGCGGGAGGGCCCACCGGCCACGAGCAGTACTTC.

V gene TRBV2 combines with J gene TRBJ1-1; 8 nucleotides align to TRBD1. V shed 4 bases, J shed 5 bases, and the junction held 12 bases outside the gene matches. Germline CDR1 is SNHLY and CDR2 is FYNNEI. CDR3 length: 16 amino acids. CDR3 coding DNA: TGTGCCAGCAGTGCCGGGACAGGCCCCATTATGACTGAAGCTTTCTTT. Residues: CASSAGTGPIMTEAFF.

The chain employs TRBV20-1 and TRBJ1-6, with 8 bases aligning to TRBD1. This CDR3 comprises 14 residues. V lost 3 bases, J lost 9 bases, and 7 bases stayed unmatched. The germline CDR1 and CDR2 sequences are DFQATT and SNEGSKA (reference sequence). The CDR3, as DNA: TGCAGTGCTAGTGCAGGGGGCGAGAGTTCACCCCTCCACTTT. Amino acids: CSASAGGESSPLHF.

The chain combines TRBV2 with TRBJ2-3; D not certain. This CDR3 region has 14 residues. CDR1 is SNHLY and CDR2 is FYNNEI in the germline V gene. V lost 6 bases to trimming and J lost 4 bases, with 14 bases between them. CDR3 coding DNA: TGTGCCAGCAGCGAGCTTCATGAGGCAGATACGCAGTATTTT. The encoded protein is CASSELHEADTQYF. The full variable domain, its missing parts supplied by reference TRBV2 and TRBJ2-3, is EPEVTQTPSHQVTQMGQEVILRCVPISNHLYFYWYRQILGQKVEFLVSFYNNEISEKSEIFDDQFSVERPDGSNFTLKIRSTKLEDSAMYFCASSELHEADTQYFGPGTRLTVL.

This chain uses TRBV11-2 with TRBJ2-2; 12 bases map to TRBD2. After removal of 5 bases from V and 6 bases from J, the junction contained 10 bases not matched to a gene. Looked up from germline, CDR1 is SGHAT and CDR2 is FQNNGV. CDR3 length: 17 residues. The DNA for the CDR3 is TGTGCCAGCAGCCACAGACTAGCGGGAGTTCAGGCCGGGGAGCTGTTTTTT. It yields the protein CASSHRLAGVQAGELFF.